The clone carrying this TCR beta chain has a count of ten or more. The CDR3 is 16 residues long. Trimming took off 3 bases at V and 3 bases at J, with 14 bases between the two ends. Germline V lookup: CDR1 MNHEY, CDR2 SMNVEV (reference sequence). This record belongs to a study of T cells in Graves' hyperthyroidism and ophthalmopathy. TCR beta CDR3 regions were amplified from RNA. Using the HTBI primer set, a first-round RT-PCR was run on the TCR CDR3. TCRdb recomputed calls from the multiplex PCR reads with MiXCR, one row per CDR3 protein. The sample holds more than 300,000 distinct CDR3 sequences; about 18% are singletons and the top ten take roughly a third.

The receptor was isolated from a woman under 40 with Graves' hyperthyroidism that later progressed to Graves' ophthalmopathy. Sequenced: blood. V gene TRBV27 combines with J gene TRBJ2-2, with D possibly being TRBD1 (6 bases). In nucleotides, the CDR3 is TGTGCCAGCAGTTTTCGCGCAGGGGTCCACACCGGGGAGCTGTTTTTT. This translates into CASSFRAGVHTGELFF.